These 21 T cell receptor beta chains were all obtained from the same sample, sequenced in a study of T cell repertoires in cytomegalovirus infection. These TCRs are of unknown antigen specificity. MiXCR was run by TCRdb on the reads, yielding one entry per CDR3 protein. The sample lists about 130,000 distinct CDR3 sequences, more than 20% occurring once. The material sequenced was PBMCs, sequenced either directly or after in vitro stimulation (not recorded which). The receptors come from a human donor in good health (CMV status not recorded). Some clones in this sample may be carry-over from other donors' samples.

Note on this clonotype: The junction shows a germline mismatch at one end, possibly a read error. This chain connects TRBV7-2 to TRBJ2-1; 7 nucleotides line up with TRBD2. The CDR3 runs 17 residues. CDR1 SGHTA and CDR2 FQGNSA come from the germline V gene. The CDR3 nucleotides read TGTGCCAGCAGCTTAAGGTTCCAGCGGGGCCTATACAGTGAGCAGTTCTTC. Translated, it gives CASSLRFQRGLYSEQFF.

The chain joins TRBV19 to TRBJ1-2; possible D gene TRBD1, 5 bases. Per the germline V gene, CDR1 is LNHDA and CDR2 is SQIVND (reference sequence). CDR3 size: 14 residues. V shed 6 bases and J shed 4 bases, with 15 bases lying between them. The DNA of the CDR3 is TGTGCCAGTAGAGATCGAGGGGTCTCCTATGGCTACACCTTC. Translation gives CASRDRGVSYGYTF. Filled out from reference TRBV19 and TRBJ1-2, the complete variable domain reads DGGITQSPKYLFRKEGQNVTLSCEQNLNHDAMYWYRQDPGQGLRLIYYSQIVNDFQKGDIAEGYSVSREKKESFPLTVTSAQKNPTAFYLCASRDRGVSYGYTFGSGTRLTVV.

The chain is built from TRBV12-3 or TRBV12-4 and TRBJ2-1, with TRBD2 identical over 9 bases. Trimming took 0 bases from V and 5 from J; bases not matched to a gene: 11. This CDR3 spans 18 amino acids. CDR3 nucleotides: TGTGCCAGCAGTTTAGCGCTAAGGAGGCTAGCGGGAAACAATGAGCAGTTCTTC. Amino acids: CASSLALRRLAGNNEQFF.

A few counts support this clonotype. The CDR3 nucleotides read TGTGCCAGCTCACCACCGGGACTAGCGGGAGGATGGACCGGGGAGCTGTTTTTT. Translation: CASSPPGLAGGWTGELFF. The V gene is TRBV18, the J gene TRBJ2-2, with 15 bases that match TRBD2. Germline loops: CDR1 KGHSH, CDR2 LQKENI. Unmatched junction bases numbered 4, after V lost 0 bases and J lost 5 bases. CDR3 length: 18 amino acids.

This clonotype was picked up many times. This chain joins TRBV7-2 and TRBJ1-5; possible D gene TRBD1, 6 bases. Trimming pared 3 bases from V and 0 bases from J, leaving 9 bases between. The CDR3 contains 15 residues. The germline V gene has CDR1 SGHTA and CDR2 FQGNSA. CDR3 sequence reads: CASSFRTDSNQPQHF. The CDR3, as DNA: TGTGCCAGCAGCTTCCGGACAGATAGCAATCAGCCCCAGCATTTT. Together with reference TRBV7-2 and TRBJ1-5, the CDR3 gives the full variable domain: GAGVSQSPSNKVTEKGKDVELRCDPISGHTALYWYRQSLGQGLEFLIYFQGNSAPDKSGLPSDRFSAERTGGSVSTLTIQRTQQEDSAVYLCASSFRTDSNQPQHFGDGTRLSIL.

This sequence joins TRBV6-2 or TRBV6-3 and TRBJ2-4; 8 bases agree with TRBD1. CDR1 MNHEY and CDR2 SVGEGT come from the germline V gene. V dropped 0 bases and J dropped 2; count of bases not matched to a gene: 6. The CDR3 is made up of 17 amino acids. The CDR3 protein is CASSYSRQGMSKNIQYF. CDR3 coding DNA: TGTGCCAGCAGTTACTCGAGACAGGGGATGTCCAAAAACATTCAGTACTTC.

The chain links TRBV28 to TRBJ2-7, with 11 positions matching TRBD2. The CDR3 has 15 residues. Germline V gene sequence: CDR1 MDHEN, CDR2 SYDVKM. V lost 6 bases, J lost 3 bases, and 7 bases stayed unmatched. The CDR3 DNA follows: TGTGCCAGCAGCGATGGGACTAGCGGAGTCTACGAGCAGTACTTC. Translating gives CASSDGTSGVYEQYF.

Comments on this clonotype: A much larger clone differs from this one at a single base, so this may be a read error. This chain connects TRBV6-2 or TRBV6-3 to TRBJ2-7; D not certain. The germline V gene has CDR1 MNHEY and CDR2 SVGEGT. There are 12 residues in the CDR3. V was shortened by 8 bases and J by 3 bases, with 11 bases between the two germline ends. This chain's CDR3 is CASENLGYEQYV. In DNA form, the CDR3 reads TGTGCCAGCGAAAATTTGGGCTACGAGCAGTACGTC.

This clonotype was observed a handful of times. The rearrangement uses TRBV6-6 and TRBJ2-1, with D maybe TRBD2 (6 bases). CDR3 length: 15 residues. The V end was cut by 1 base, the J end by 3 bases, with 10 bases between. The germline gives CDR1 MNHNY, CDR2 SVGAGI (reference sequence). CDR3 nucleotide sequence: TGTGCCAGCAGTTACTTGGGACTGGGCTACAATGAGCAGTTCTTC. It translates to CASSYLGLGYNEQFF.

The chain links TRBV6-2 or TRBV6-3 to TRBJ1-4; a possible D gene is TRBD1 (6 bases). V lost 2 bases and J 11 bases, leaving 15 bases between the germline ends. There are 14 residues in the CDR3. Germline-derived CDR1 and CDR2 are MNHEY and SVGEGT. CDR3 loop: CASSYETRGGKLFF. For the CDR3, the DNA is TGTGCCAGCAGTTACGAGACCAGGGGTGGTAAACTGTTTTTT.

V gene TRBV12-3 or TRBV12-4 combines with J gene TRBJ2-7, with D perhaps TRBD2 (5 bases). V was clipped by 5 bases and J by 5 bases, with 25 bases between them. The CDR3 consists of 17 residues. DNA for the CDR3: TGTGCCAGCAGTATGACTATGTGGGCCGGGCCTTGGGACGAGCAGTACTTC. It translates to CASSMTMWAGPWDEQYF.

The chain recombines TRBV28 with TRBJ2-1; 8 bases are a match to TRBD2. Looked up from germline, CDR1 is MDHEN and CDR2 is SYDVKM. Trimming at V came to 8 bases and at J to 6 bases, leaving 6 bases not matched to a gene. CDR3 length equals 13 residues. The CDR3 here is CASHGRALNEQFF. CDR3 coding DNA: TGTGCCAGCCACGGGAGGGCCCTCAATGAGCAGTTCTTC.

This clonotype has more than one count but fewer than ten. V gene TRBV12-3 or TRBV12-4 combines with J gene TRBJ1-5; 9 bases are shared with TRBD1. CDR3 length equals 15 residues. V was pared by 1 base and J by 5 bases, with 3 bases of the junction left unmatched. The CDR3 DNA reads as TGTGCCAGCAGTTTAGGGGACAGGGAGCATCAGCCCCAGCATTTT. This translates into CASSLGDREHQPQHF.

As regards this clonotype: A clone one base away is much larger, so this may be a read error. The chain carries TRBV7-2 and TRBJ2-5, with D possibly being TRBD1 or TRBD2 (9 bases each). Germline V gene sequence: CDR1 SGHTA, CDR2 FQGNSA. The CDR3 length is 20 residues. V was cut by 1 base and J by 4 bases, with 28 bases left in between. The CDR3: CASSLVRGQGIVAGVETQYF. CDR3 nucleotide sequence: TGTGCCAGCAGCTTAGTTCGGGGACAGGGAATAGTAGCGGGAGTAGAGACCCAGTACTTC. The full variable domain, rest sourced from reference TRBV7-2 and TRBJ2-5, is GAGVSQSPSNKVTEKGKDVELRCDPISGHTALYWYRQSLGQGLEFLIYFQGNSAPDKSGLPSDRFSAERTGGSVSTLTIQRTQQEDSAVYLCASSLVRGQGIVAGVETQYFGPGTRLLVL.

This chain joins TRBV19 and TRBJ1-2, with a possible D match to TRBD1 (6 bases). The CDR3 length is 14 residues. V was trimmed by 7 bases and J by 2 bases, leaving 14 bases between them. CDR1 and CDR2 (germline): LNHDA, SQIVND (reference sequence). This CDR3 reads CASTTGRLNYGYTF. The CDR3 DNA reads TGTGCCAGTACGACAGGCCGCCTAAACTATGGCTACACCTTC.

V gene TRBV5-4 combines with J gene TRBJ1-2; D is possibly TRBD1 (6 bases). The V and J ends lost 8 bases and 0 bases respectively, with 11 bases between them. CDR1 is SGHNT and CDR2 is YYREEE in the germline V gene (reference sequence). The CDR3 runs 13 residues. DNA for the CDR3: TGTGCCAGTCACAGGGACGCTAACTATGGCTACACCTTC. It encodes CASHRDANYGYTF.

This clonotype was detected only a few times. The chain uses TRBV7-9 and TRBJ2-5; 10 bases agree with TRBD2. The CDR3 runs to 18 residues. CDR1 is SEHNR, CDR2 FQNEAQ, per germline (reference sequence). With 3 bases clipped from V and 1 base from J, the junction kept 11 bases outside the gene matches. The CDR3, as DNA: TGTGCCAGCAGCTTTAAGTCTAGCGGGAGCGCACTCCAAGAGACCCAGTACTTC. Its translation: CASSFKSSGSALQETQYF.

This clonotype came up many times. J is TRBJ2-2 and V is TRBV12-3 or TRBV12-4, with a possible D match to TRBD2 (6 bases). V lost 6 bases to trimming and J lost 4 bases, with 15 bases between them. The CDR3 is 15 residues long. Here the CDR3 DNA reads TGTGCCAGCAGCCCACGGGGGTCCGGCACCGGGGAGCTGTTTTTT. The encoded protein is CASSPRGSGTGELFF.

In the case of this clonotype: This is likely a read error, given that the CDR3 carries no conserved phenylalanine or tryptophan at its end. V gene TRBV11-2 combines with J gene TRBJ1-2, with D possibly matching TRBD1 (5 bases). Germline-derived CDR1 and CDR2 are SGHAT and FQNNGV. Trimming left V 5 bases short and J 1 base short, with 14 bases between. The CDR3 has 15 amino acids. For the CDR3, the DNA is TGTGCCAGCAGCCCGGTTCGGGGGGGTAACTATGGCTACACCCTC. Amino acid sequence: CASSPVRGGNYGYTL.

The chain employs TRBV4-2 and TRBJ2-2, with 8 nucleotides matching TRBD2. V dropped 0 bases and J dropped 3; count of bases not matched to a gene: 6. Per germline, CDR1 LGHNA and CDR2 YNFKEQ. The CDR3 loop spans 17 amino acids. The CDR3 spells CASSQDKAGAHTGELFF. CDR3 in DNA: TGTGCCAGCAGCCAAGATAAAGCGGGAGCGCACACCGGGGAGCTGTTTTTT.

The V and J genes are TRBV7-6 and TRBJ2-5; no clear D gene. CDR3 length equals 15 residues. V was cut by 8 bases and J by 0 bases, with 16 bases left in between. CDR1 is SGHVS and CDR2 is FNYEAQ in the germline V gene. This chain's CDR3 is CASGHSIRDQETQYF. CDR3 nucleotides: TGTGCCAGCGGCCACTCTATTCGGGACCAAGAGACCCAGTACTTC.